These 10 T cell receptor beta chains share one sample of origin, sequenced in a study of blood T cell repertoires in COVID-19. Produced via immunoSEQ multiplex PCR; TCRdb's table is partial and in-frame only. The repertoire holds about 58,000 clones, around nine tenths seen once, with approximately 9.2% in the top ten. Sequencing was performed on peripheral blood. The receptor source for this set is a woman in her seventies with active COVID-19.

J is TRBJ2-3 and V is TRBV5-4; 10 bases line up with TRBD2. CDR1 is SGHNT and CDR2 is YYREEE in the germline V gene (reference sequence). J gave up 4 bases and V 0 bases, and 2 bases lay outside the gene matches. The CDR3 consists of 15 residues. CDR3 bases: TGTGCCAGCAGCTTGGGACTAGCGGGCCCAGATACGCAGTATTTT. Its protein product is CASSLGLAGPDTQYF.

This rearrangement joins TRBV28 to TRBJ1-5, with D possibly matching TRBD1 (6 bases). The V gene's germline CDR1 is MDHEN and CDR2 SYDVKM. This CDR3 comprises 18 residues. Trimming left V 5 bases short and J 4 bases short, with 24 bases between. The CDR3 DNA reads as TGTGCCAGCAGTCCGGGAGAAGGGGGGGGGAATAAGAATCAGCCCCAGCATTTT. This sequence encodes CASSPGEGGGNKNQPQHF.

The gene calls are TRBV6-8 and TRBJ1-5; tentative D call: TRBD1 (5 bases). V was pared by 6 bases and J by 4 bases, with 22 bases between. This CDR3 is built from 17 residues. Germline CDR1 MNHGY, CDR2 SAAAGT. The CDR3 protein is CASSSLWGTAINQPQHF. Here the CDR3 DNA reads TGTGCCAGCAGCTCATTATGGGGGACTGCTATTAATCAGCCCCAGCATTTT.

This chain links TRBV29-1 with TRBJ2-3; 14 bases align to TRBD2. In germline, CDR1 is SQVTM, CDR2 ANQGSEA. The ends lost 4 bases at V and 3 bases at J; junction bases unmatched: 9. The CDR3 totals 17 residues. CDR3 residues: CSVGGLAGDGRTDTQYF. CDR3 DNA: TGCAGCGTTGGGGGACTAGCGGGAGATGGGCGGACAGATACGCAGTATTTT.

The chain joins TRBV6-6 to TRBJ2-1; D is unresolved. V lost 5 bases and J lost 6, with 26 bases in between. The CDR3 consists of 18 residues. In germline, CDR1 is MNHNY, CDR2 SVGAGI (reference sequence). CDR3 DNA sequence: TGTGCCAGCAGTCCCCGATTAGCAGAAACTCGGTACATCAATGAGCAGTTCTTC. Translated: CASSPRLAETRYINEQFF.

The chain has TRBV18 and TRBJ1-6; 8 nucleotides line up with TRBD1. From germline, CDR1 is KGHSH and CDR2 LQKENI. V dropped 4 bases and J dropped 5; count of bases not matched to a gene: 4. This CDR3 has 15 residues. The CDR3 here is CASSQGQVDNSPLHF. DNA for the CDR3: TGTGCCAGCTCACAGGGACAGGTTGATAATTCACCCCTCCACTTT.

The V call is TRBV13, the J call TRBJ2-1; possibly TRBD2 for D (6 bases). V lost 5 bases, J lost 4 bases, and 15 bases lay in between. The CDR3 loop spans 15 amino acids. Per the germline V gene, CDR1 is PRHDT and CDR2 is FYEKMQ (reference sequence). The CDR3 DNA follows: TGTGCCAGCAGCCTGGGGAGCGGGTCTTACAATGAGCAGTTCTTC. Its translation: CASSLGSGSYNEQFF.

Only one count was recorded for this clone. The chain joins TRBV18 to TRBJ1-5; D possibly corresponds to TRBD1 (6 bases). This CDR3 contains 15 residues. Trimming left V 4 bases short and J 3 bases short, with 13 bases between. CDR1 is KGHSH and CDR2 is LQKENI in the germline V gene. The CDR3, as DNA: TGTGCCAGCTCACAAATGGACAGCCTCAATCAGCCCCAGCATTTT. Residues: CASSQMDSLNQPQHF.

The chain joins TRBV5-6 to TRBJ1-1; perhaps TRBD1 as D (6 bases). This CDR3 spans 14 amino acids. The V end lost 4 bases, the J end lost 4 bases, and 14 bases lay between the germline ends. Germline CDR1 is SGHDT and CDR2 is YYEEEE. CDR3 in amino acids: CASSILQGSTEAFF. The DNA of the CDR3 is TGTGCCAGCAGCATCCTACAGGGAAGCACTGAAGCTTTCTTT.

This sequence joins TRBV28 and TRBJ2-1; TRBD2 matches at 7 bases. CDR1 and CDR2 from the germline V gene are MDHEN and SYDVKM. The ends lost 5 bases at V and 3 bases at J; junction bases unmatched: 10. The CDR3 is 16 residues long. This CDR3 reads CASSGVGLADYNEQFF. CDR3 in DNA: TGTGCCAGCAGTGGGGTAGGGCTAGCGGACTACAATGAGCAGTTCTTC.